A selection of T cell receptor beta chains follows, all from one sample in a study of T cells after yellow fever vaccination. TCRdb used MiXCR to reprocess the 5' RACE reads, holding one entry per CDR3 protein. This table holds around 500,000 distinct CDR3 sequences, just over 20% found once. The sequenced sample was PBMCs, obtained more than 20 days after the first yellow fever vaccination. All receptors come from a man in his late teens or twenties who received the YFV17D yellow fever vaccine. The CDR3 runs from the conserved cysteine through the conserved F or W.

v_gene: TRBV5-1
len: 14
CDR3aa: CASSLGGPGNEQFF

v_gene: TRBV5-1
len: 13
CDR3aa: CASSLEVSYGYTF

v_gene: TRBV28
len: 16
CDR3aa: CASSSPTGLYDYGYTF

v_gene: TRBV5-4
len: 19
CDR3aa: CASSVNRGLAEGGTGELFF

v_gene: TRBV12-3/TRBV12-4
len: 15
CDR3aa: CASSFSQGGNTEAFF

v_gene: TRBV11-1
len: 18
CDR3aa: CASSTRVPSGGARETQYF

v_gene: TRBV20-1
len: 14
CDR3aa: CSASTGTPYQPQHF

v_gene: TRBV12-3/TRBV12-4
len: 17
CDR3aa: CASSPSSWGNSYNEQFF

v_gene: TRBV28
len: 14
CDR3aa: CASSAYRDTGELFF

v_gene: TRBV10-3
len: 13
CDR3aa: CAISGEQGYGYTF

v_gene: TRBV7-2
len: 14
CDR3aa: CASSSNPGAETQYF

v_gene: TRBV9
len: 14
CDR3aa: CASSVGRESYGYTF

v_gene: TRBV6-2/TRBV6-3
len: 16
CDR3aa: CASSHPLAGSQETQYF

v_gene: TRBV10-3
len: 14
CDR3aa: CAIGTPGSNQPQHF

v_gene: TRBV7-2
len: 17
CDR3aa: CASSLAGWGSPYNEQFF

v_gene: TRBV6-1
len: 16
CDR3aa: CASTSKRGSGTDTQYF

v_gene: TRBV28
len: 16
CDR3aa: CASSYSKAGGWNEQFF

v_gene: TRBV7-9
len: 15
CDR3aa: CASSLSGAPTHEQFF

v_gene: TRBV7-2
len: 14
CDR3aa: CASSLEAWGTEAFF

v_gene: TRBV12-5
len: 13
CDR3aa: CASGLRENSPLHF

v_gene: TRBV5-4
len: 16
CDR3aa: CASSPRDRASTGELFF

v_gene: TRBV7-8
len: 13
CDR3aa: CASSLDAWEKLFF

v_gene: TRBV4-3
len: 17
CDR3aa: CASSQVYYGDRSYEQYF

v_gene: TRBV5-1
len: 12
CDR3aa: CASTAGIETQYF

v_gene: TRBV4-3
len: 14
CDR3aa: CASSQDINGNTIYF

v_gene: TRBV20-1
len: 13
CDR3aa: CSAKLQGTYGYTF

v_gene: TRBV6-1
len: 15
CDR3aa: CASSPAWGEGTEAFF

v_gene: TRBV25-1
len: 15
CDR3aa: CASQNQVTGNEKLFF

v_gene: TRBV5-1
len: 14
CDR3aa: CASSGADRASEQYF

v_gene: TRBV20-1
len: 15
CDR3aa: CSATLLSSYNSPLHF

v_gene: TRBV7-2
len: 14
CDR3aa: CASTWAQANTEAFF

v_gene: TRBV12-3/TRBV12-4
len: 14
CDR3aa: CASSDDTMNTEAFF

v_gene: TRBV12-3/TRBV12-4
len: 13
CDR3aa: CASGRQGVSPLHF

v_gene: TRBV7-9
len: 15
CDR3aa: CASSFPAGTAETQYF

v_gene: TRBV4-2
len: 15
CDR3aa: CASSPRQGIDNEQFF

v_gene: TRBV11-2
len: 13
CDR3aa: CASSLGMNYGYTF

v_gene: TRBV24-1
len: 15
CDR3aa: CATSEGLAGIREQFF

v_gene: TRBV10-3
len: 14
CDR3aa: CAISIAGSQETQYF

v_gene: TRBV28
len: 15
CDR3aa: CASRLSDRGLSEQFF

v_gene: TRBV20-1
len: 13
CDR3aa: CSAREINRDTQYF

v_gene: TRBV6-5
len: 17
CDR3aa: CASRGAGGGGVYNEQFF

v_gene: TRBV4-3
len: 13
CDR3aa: CASGRAPGGELFF

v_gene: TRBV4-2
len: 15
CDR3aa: CASSSLAGGLNEQFF

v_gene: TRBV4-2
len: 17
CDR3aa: CASSQVGGGPPKETQYF

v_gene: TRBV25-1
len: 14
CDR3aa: CASSDGVGWTEAFF